This TCR beta chain was documented in a study of T cell changes during pregnancy in multiple sclerosis. This CDR3 spans 13 amino acids. Germline assignment: CDR1 GTSNPN and CDR2 SVGIG (reference sequence). Trimming took 3 bases from V and 6 from J; bases not matched to a gene: 5. Some clones are missing from TCRdb's copy, which holds only in-frame ones; the method was immunoSEQ multiplex PCR. The table records about 52,000 clones, about 92% of them present only once. The material sequenced was CD4+ T cells from peripheral blood mononuclear cells, taken in the third trimester of pregnancy. The V call is TRBV30, the J call TRBJ1-2; 9 bases map to TRBD1. This TCR derives from a female donor with multiple sclerosis, enrolled in a pregnancy study. CDR3: CAWRHTGGDGYTF. The CDR3 DNA is TGTGCCTGGAGACACACAGGGGGCGATGGCTACACCTTC. Full variable domain (remainder filled in from reference TRBV30 and TRBJ1-2): SQTIHQWPATLVQPVGSPLSLECTVEGTSNPNLYWYRQAAGRGLQLLFYSVGIGQISSEVPQNLSASRPQDRQFILSSKKLLLSDSGFYLCAWRHTGGDGYTFGSGTRLTVV.